Sequencing of this TCR beta chain was carried out in a study of blood T cells in healthy people across ages. Study outcomes and limitations: PBMCs went unsorted, and a conclusive naive versus antigen-experienced comparison was therefore prevented.

The CDR3 extends over 13 amino acids. Germline V CDR1 and CDR2: SGHRS, YFSETQ. Trimming removed 0 bases from V and 6 bases from J, with 9 bases in between. Alongside a J-beta primer mix, a sample-barcoded 5' primer served in a second PCR lasting roughly 7 to 12 cycles. Tags on each cDNA molecule came from a template-switch adaptor with 12 random nucleotides. TCRdb re-called the 5' RACE reads through MiXCR, storing one row per CDR3 protein. The sample gives roughly 570,000 distinct CDR3 sequences, 25% to 30% of which show up once; around 18% is in the top ten. Worth noting for this clonotype: What it recognizes is unknown.

The TCR sequence derives from a woman aged 70 to 79 in good health. The V call is TRBV5-1, the J call TRBJ1-2; D is ambiguous. The sequenced sample consisted of blood. This CDR3 is CASSLAPDDGYTF. The DNA of the CDR3 is TGCGCCAGCAGCTTGGCCCCGGACGATGGCTACACCTTC.